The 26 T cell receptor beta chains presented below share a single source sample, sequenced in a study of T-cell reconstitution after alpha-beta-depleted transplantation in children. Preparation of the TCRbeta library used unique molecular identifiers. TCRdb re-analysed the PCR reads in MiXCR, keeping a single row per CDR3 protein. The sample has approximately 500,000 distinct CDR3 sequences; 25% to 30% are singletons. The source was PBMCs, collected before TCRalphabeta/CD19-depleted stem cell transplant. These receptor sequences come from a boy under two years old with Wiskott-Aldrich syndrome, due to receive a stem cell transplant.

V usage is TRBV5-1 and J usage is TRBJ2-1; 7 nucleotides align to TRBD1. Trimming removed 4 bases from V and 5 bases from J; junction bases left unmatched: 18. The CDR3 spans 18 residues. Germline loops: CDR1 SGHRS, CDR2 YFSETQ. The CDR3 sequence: CASSPTTVWDRLNNEQFF. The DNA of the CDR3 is TGCGCCAGCAGCCCTACTACTGTATGGGACAGACTAAACAATGAGCAGTTCTTC.

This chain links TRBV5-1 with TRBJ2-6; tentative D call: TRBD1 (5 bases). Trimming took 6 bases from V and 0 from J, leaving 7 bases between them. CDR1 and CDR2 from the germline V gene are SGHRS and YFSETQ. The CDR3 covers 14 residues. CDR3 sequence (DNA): TGCGCCAGCAAGCAGGGCTCTGGGGCCAACGTCCTGACTTTC. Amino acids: CASKQGSGANVLTF.

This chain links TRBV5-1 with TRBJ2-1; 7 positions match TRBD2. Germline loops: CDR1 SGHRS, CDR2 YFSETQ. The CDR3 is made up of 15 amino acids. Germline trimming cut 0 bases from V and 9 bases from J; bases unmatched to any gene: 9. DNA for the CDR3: TGCGCCAGCAGCTTGGCAGCGGGACTTAACACTGAGCAGTTCTTC. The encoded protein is CASSLAAGLNTEQFF.

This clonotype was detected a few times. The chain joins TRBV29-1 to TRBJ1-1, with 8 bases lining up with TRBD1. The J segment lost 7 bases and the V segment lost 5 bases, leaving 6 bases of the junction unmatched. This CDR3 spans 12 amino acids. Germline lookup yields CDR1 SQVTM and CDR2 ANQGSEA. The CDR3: CSVLRQGIEAFF. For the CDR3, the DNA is TGCAGCGTTCTGAGACAGGGGATTGAAGCTTTCTTT.

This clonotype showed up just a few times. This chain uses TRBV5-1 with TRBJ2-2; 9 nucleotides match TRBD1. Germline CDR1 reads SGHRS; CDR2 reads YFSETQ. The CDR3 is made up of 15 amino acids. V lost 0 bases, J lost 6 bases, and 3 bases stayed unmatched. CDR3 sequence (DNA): TGCGCCAGCAGCTTGGGGGACAGGGATGCCGGGGAGCTGTTTTTT. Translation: CASSLGDRDAGELFF. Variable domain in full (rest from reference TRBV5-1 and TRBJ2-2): KAGVTQTPRYLIKTRGQQVTLSCSPISGHRSVSWYQQTPGQGLQFLFEYFSETQRNKGNFPGRFSGRQFSNSRSEMNVSTLELGDSALYLCASSLGDRDAGELFFGEGSRLTVL.

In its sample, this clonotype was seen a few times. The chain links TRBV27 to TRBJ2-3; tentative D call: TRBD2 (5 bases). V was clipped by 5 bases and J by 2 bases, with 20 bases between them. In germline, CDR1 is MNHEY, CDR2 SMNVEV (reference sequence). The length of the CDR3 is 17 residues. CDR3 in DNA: TGTGCCAGCAGTCCCCAACTAGTAGTCCCACACACAGATACGCAGTATTTT. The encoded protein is CASSPQLVVPHTDTQYF.

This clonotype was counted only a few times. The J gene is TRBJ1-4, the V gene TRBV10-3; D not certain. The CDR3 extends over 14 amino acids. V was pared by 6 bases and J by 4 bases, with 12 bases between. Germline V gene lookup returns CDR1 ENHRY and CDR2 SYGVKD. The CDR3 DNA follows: TGTGCCATCAGAGATCCCGAGAGTAATGAAAAACTGTTTTTT. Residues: CAIRDPESNEKLFF.

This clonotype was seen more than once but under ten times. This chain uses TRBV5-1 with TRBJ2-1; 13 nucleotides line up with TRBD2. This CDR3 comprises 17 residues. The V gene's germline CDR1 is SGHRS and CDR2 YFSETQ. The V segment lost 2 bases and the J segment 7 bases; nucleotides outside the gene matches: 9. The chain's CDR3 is CASSLIGLAGDRNEQFF. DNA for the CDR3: TGCGCCAGCAGCTTAATTGGACTAGCGGGAGACCGGAATGAGCAGTTCTTC.

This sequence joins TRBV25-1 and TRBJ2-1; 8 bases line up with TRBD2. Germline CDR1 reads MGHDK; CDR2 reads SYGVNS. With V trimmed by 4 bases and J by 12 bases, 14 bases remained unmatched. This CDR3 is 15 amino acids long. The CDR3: CASSAPEKGLARQFF. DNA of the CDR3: TGTGCCAGCAGTGCCCCCGAGAAAGGACTAGCCCGGCAGTTCTTC.

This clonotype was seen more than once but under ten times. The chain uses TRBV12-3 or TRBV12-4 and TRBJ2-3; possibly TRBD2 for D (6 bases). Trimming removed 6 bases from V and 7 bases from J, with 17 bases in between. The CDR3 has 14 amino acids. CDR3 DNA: TGTGCCAGCAGGATACCGGGACTCCCGAATACGCAGTATTTT. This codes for CASRIPGLPNTQYF.

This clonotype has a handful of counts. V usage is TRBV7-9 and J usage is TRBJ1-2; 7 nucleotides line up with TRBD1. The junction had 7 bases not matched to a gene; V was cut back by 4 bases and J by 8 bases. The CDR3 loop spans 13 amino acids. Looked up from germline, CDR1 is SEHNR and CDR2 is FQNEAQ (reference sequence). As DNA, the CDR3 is TGTGCCAGCAGCTCGGGACAGAGGTTCGGCTACACCTTC. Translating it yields CASSSGQRFGYTF.

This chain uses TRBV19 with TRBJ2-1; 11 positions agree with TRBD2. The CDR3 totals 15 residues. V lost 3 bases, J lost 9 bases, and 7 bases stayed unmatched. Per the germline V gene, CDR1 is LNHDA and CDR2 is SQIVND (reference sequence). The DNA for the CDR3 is TGTGCCAGTAGTATCGGCACTAGCGGGAGTCGTGAGCAGTTCTTC. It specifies CASSIGTSGSREQFF.

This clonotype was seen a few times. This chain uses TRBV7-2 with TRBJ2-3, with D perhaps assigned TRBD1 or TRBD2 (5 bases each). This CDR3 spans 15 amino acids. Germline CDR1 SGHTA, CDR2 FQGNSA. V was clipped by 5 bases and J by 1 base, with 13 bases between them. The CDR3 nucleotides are TGTGCCAGCAGCCCCGACGGGGCGCGCACAGATACGCAGTATTTT. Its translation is CASSPDGARTDTQYF.

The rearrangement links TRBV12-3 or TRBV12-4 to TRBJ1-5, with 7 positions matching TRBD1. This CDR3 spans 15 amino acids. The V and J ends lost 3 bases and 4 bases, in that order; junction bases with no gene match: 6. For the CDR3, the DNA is TGTGCCAGCAGTTTGGAGACAGGGAATAATCAGCCCCAGCATTTT. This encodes CASSLETGNNQPQHF.

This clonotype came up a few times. The CDR3 region has the DNA TGCAGTGCTGCGGTCCGCCGCGGGAGGGCCTGGGGAGAAGAGACCCAGTACTTC. Its translation: CSAAVRRGRAWGEETQYF. The chain couples TRBV20-1 to TRBJ2-5, with 9 bases lining up with TRBD2. The J segment lost 3 bases and the V segment lost 5 bases, leaving 19 bases of the junction unmatched. CDR3 length: 18 residues. Germline loops: CDR1 DFQATT, CDR2 SNEGSKA (reference sequence).

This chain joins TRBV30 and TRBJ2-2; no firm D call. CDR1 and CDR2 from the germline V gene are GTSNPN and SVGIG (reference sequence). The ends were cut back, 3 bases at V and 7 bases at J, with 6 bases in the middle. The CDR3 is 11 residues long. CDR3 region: CAWSLGGELFF. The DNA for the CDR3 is TGTGCCTGGAGCCTAGGCGGGGAGCTGTTTTTT.

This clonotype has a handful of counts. The CDR3 nucleotides read TGTGCCAGCAGCCTAAGACTAGCGGTTGGGGTCGGTACGCAGTATTTT. Translating gives CASSLRLAVGVGTQYF. The chain links TRBV7-2 to TRBJ2-3; TRBD2 aligns across 9 bases. The CDR3 length is 16 residues. The germline gives CDR1 SGHTA, CDR2 FQGNSA. The trim removed 5 bases at V and 8 bases at J, leaving 14 bases unmatched.

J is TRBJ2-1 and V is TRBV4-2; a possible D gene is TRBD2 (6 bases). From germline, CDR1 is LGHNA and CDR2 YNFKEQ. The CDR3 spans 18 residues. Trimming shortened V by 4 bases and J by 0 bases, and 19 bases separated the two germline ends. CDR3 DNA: TGTGCCAGCAGCCTCCTGGGTTCGTTCGGGAGCTCCTACAATGAGCAGTTCTTC. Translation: CASSLLGSFGSSYNEQFF.

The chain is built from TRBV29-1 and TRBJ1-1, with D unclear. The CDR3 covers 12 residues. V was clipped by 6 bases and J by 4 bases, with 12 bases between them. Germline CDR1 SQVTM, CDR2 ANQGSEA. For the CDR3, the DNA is TGCAGCGTGTACCTCCGGGGCACTGAAGCTTTCTTT. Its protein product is CSVYLRGTEAFF. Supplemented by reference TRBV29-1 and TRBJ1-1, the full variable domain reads SAVISQKPSRDICQRGTSLTIQCQVDSQVTMMFWYRQQPGQSLTLIATANQGSEATYESGFVIDKFPISRPNLTFSTLTVSNMSPEDSSIYLCSVYLRGTEAFFGQGTRLTVV.

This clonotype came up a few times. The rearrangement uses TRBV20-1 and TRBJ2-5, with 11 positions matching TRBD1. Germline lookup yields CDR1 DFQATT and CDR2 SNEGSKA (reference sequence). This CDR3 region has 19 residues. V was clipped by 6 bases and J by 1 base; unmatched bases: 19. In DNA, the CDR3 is TGCAGTGCCTCACCGGGACAGGGGGTTTACGGACACCTCCAAGAGACCCAGTACTTC. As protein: CSASPGQGVYGHLQETQYF.

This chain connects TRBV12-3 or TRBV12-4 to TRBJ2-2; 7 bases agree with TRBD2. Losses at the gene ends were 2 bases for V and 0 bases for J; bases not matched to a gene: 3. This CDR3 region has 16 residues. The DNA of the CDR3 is TGTGCCAGCAGTTTAAACGGGGGGACGAACACCGGGGAGCTGTTTTTT. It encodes CASSLNGGTNTGELFF.

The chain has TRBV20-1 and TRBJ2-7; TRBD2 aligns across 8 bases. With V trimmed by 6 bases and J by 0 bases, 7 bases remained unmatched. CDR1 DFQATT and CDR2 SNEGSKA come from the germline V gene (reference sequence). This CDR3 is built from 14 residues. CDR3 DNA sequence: TGCAGTGCCAATAGCGGGACTACCTCCTACGAGCAGTACTTC. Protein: CSANSGTTSYEQYF.

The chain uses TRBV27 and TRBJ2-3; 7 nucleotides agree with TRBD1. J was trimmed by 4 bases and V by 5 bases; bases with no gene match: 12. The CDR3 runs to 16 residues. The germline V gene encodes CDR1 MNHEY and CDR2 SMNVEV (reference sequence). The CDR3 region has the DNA TGTGCCAGCAGTATAATACAGGGGAACGGCGCAGATACGCAGTATTTT. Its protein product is CASSIIQGNGADTQYF.

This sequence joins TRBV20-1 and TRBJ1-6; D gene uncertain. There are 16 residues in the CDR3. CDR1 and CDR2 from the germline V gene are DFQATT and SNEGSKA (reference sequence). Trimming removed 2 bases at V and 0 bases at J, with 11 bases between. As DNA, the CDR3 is TGCAGTGCTAGATTCGACGGAAGCTCCTATAATTCACCCCTCCACTTT. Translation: CSARFDGSSYNSPLHF.

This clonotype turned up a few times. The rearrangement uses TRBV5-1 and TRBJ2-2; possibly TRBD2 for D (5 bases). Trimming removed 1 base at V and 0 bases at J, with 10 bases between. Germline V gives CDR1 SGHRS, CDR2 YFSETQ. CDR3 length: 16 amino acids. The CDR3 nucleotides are TGCGCCAGCAGCTTGTATTCTAGCCCGAACACCGGGGAGCTGTTTTTT. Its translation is CASSLYSSPNTGELFF.

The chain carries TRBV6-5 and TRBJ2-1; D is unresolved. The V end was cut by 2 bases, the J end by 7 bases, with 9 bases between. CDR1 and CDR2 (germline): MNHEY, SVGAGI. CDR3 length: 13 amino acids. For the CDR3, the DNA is TGTGCCAGCAGTTACAGGGAATGGAATGAGCAGTTCTTC. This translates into CASSYREWNEQFF.